This T cell receptor (beta chain) was captured in a study of blood T cell repertoires in COVID-19. Looking at the study overall: Acute and convalescent COVID-19 samples came from the United States, Italy and Spain. Sample material is recorded as cDNA or gDNA derived from T cells, B-cell-depleted T cells, or PBMCs.

Trimming removed 5 bases from V and 0 bases from J, with 8 bases in between. The length of the CDR3 is 14 residues. Germline assignment: CDR1 MDHEN and CDR2 SYDVKM. Authors' data handling: Estimated nucleated cell counts came from reference gene primer amplification. Repertoires were generated with immunoSEQ multiplex PCR, while TCRdb's copy carries only in-frame clones and drops some. The DNA was the basis for D and trimming; V, J and clone size are from that table. The sample records 150,000 to 200,000 clones, roughly nine tenths being singletons. The TCR comes from a man between 70 and 80 years old with active or convalescent COVID-19. V is TRBV28 and J is TRBJ1-5; weak D call: TRBD1 (5 bases). Sequencing was performed on peripheral blood. The CDR3 sequence is CASSDRGSNQPQHF. The CDR3, as DNA: TGTGCCAGCAGTGATAGGGGTAGCAATCAGCCCCAGCATTTT.